This TCR beta chain was captured by sequencing in a study of cytomegalovirus exposure and HLA in healthy donors. Only in-frame clones appear in the TCRdb table, and some are missing; sequencing was by immunoSEQ multiplex PCR. The sample includes roughly 120,000 clones, roughly 88% of them seen just once. This clonotype was sampled from a woman between 18 and 29 years old in good health and CMV-seropositive. Sequencing was performed on PBMCs.

The CDR3 loop is CASSLVGTNEKLFF. The CDR3 coding sequence is TGTGCCAGCAGTTTAGTCGGGACAAATGAAAAACTGTTTTTT. This chain links TRBV28 with TRBJ1-4; maybe TRBD1 (6 bases). This CDR3 spans 14 amino acids. Germline CDR1 MDHEN, CDR2 SYDVKM. V lost 2 bases and J lost 5, with 9 bases in between.